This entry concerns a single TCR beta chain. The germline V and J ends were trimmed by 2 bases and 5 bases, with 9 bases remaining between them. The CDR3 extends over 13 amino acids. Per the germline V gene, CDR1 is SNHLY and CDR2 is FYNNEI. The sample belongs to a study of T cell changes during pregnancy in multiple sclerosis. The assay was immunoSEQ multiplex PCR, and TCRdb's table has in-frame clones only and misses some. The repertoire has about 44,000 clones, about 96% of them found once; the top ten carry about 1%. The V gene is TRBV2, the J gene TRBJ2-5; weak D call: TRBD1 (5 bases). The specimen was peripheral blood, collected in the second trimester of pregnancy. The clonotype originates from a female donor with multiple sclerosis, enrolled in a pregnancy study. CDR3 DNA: TGTGCCAGCAGTGAACAACAGGCGGAGACCCAGTACTTC. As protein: CASSEQQAETQYF. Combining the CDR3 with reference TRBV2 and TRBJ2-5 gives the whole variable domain EPEVTQTPSHQVTQMGQEVILRCVPISNHLYFYWYRQILGQKVEFLVSFYNNEISEKSEIFDDQFSVERPDGSNFTLKIRSTKLEDSAMYFCASSEQQAETQYFGPGTRLLVL.